The 7 T cell receptor beta chains given below trace back to one sample, sequenced in a study of spatial heterogeneity in lung cancer. Each CDR3 protein is one row after TCRdb ran MiXCR on the 5' RACE reads. The sample yields approximately 10,000 distinct CDR3 sequences, around 5.8% seen once. Described time point: sample taken at primary tumor resection. The sequencing here drew on normal lung tissue next to the tumor, taken at surgery. The source is a male donor with early-stage non-small cell lung cancer.

This clonotype showed up many times. This chain uses TRBV2 with TRBJ2-7, with D perhaps TRBD2 (5 bases). Germline loops: CDR1 SNHLY, CDR2 FYNNEI. V lost 4 bases and J 3 bases, leaving 10 bases between the germline ends. CDR3 length equals 13 residues. CDR3 in DNA: TGTGCCAGCAGTGCTAATAGCGACTACGAGCAGTACTTC. Protein sequence: CASSANSDYEQYF.

This clonotype was counted ten times or more. V usage is TRBV7-9 and J usage is TRBJ2-7; unclear D gene. V lost 2 bases, J lost 0 bases, and 8 bases lay in between. The germline gives CDR1 SEHNR, CDR2 FQNEAQ (reference sequence). The CDR3 is 14 amino acids. CDR3 in amino acids: CASSLLQSSYEQYF. The CDR3 nucleotides read TGTGCCAGCAGCTTACTACAGAGCTCCTACGAGCAGTACTTC.

This clonotype was seen a handful of times. The V call is TRBV7-2, the J call TRBJ2-5, with 10 nucleotides matching TRBD2. The CDR3 consists of 15 residues. V gave up 7 bases and J gave up 5 bases; unmatched junction bases: 10. Germline CDR1 and CDR2: SGHTA and FQGNSA. The CDR3 DNA is TGTGCCAGCACCCGGACAGCGGGGGGGAAGGAGACCCAGTACTTC. Amino acids: CASTRTAGGKETQYF.

This clonotype was detected ten times or more. The rearrangement joins TRBV15 to TRBJ1-5; D might be TRBD1 (6 bases). Germline V CDR1 and CDR2: LNHNV, YYDKDF (reference sequence). The V end was cut by 5 bases, the J end by 1 base, with 12 bases between. This CDR3 region has 15 residues. CDR3 coding DNA: TGTGCCACCAGCTATCAGGGGCCAAGCAATCAGCCCCAGCATTTT. It translates to CATSYQGPSNQPQHF. Full variable domain (missing parts from reference TRBV15 and TRBJ1-5): DAMVIQNPRYQVTQFGKPVTLSCSQTLNHNVMYWYQQKSSQAPKLLFHYYDKDFNNEADTPDNFQSRRPNTSFCFLDIRSPGLGDTAMYLCATSYQGPSNQPQHFGDGTRLSIL.

This clonotype was seen many times. The genes are TRBV27 and TRBJ2-3; 7 nucleotides agree with TRBD1. The V gene end was trimmed by 3 bases and the J gene end by 2 bases; junction bases not matched to a gene: 2. The germline gives CDR1 MNHEY, CDR2 SMNVEV (reference sequence). The CDR3 runs 14 residues. Written as DNA, the CDR3 is TGTGCCAGCAGTTTGACAGGGTCCACAGATACGCAGTATTTT. Residues: CASSLTGSTDTQYF.

This clonotype ranks as large. The rearrangement joins TRBV25-1 to TRBJ2-5, with D maybe TRBD1 (6 bases). Germline values: CDR1 MGHDK, CDR2 SYGVNS. V was trimmed by 2 bases and J by 0 bases, leaving 7 bases between them. This CDR3 region has 14 residues. Here the CDR3 DNA reads TGTGCCAGCAGTGAAAGGGGGTACCAAGAGACCCAGTACTTC. It yields the protein CASSERGYQETQYF.

This chain uses TRBV27 with TRBJ2-1, with 8 bases that match TRBD2. CDR1 and CDR2 (germline): MNHEY, SMNVEV (reference sequence). The CDR3 runs 15 residues. V shed 6 bases, J shed 6 bases, and the junction held 10 bases outside the gene matches. CDR3 loop: CASRTSPGLVNEQFF. The CDR3 coding sequence is TGTGCCAGCAGGACTTCTCCGGGACTAGTCAATGAGCAGTTCTTC.